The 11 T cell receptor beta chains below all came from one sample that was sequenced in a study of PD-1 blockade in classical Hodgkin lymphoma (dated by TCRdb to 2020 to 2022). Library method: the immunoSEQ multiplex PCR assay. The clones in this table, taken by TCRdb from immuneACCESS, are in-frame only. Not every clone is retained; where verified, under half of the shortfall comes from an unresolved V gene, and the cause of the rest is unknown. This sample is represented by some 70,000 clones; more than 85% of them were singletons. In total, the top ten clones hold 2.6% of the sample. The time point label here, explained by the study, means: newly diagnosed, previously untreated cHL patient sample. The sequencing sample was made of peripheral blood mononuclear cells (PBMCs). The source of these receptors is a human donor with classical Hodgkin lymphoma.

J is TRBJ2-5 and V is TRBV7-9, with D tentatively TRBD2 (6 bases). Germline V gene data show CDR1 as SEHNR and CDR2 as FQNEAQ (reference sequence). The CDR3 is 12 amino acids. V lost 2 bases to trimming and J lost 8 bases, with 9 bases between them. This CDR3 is CASSLTGVTQYF. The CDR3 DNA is TGTGCCAGCAGCTTAACGGGGGTAACCCAGTACTTC.

In nucleotides, the CDR3 is TGTGCCAGCAGTTATGCAGGGAGCTATGGCTACACCTTC. Amino acids: CASSYAGSYGYTF. The chain couples TRBV6-6 to TRBJ1-2; a weak D match, TRBD1 (5 bases). Germline CDR1 is MNHNY and CDR2 is SVGAGI (reference sequence). This CDR3 has 13 amino acids. V was pared by 3 bases and J by 4 bases, with 9 bases between.

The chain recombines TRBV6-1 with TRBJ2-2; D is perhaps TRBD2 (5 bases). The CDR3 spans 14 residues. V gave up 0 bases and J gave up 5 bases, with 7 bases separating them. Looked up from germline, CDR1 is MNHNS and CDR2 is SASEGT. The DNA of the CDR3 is TGTGCCAGCAGTGAAGCGCAGCGGACCGGGGAGCTGTTTTTT. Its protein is CASSEAQRTGELFF.

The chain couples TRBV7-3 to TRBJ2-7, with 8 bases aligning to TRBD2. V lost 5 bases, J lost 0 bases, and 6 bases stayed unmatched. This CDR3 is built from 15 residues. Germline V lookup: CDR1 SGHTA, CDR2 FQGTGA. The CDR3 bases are TGTGCCAGCAGCCCCCGGGGGGGCCCCTCCTACGAGCAGTACTTC. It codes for CASSPRGGPSYEQYF.

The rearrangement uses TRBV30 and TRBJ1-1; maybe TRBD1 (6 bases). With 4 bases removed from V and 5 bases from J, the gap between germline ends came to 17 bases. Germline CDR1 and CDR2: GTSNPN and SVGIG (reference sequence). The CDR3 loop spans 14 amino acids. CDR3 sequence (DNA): TGTGCCTGGACCCGGTCGGGGGGCCCGACTGAAGCTTTCTTT. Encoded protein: CAWTRSGGPTEAFF.

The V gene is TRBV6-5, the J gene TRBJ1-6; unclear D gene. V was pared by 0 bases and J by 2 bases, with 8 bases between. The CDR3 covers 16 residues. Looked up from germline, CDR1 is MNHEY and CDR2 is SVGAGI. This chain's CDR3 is CASSYSARPYNSPLHF. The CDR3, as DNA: TGTGCCAGCAGTTACTCAGCCAGGCCCTATAATTCACCCCTCCACTTT.

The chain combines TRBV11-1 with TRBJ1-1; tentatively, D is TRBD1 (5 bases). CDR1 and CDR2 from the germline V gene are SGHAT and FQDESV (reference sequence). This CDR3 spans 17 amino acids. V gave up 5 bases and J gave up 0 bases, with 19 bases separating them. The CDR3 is CASSRRQLLGMNTEAFF. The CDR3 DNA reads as TGTGCCAGCAGCCGACGACAGTTATTGGGGATGAACACTGAAGCTTTCTTT.

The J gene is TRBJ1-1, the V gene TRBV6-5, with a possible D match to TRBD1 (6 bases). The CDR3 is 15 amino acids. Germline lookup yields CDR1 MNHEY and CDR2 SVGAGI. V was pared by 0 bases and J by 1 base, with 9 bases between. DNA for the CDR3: TGTGCCAGCAGTTACTCGGACAGTAAGAACACTGAAGCTTTCTTT. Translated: CASSYSDSKNTEAFF.

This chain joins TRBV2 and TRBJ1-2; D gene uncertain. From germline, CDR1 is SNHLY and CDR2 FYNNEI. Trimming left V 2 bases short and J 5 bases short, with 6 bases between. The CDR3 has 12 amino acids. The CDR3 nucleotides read TGTGCCAGCAGTGAAATGAGTTATGGCTACACCTTC. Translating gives CASSEMSYGYTF.

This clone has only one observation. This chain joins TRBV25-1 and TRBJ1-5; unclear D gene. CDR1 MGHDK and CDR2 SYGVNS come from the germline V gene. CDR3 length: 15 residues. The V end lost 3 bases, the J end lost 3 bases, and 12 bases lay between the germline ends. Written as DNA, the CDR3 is TGTGCCAGCAGTGAGACGGGCGGAGTCAATCAGCCCCAGCATTTT. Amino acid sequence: CASSETGGVNQPQHF.

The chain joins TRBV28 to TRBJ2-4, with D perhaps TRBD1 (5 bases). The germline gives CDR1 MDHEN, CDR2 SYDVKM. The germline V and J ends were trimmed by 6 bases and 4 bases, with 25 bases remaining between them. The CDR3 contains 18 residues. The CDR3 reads CASSPDNADTLIKNIQYF. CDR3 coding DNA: TGTGCCAGCAGCCCGGATAATGCGGACACTCTCATAAAAAACATTCAGTACTTC.